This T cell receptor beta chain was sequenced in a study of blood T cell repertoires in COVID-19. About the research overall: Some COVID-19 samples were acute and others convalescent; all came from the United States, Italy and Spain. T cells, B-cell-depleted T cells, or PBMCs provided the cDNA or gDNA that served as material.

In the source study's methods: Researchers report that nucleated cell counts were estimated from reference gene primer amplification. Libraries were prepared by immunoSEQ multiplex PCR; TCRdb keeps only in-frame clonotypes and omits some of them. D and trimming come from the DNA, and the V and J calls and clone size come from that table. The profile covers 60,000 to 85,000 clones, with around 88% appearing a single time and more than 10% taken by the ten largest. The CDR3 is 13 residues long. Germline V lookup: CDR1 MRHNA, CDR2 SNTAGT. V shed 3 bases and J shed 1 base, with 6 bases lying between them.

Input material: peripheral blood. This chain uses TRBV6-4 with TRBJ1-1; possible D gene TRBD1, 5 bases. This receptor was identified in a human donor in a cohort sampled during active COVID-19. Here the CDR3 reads CASSEQENTEAFF. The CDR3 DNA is TGTGCCAGCAGTGAACAGGAGAACACTGAAGCTTTCTTT.